These T cell receptor beta chains were read from a single sample in a study of cytomegalovirus exposure and HLA in healthy donors. This table comes from immunoSEQ multiplex PCR, and its TCRdb copy is limited to in-frame clones, with some not included. The profile shows 100,000 to 120,000 clones, 75% to 85% of them singletons. Input material: PBMCs. The receptor set was obtained from a man aged 25-45 years in good health and CMV-seronegative. CDR3s include the opening cysteine and the closing phenylalanine or tryptophan. Fields, in order: V gene, J gene, D gene, clone size, CDR3 protein, CDR3 DNA. The D gene is left open where the match is weak. Some rows have no size entry. The others give once, few or many, or a class for an expanded clone.

v_call: TRBV30
j_call: TRBJ2-7
d_call: TRBD1
clone_size: few
cdr3_aa: CAWTEGQGAYEQYF
cdr3_nt: TGTGCCTGGACCGAAGGACAGGGGGCCTACGAGCAGTACTTC

v_call: TRBV30
j_call: TRBJ2-5
d_call: TRBD2
clone_size: NA
cdr3_aa: CAWGASGLGEETQYF
cdr3_nt: TGTGCCTGGGGGGCTAGCGGCCTGGGGGAAGAGACCCAGTACTTC

v_call: TRBV6-5
j_call: TRBJ2-7
d_call: NA
clone_size: NA
cdr3_aa: CASLGHGRGEQYF
cdr3_nt: TGTGCCAGCTTAGGACATGGAAGGGGCGAGCAGTACTTC

v_call: TRBV4-1
j_call: TRBJ1-1
d_call: NA
clone_size: NA
cdr3_aa: CASSQAPTENTEAFF
cdr3_nt: TGCGCCAGCAGCCAAGCACCCACAGAAAACACTGAAGCTTTCTTT

v_call: TRBV7-3
j_call: TRBJ2-1
d_call: TRBD2
clone_size: once
cdr3_aa: CASSSLAGAGNEQFF
cdr3_nt: TGTGCCAGCAGCTCTCTAGCGGGAGCTGGTAATGAGCAGTTCTTC

v_call: TRBV27
j_call: TRBJ2-3
d_call: NA
clone_size: NA
cdr3_aa: CASSFYAADTQYF
cdr3_nt: TGTGCCAGCAGTTTCTACGCGGCAGATACGCAGTATTTT

v_call: TRBV7-2
j_call: TRBJ1-2
d_call: NA
clone_size: NA
cdr3_aa: CASSRDFDQRGYGYTF
cdr3_nt: TGTGCCAGCAGCCGGGACTTCGACCAAAGGGGTTATGGCTACACCTTC

v_call: TRBV4-3
j_call: TRBJ2-2
d_call: TRBD2
clone_size: NA
cdr3_aa: CASSHSLAGGTRNTGELFF
cdr3_nt: TGCGCCAGCAGCCACTCACTAGCGGGGGGGACTCGAAACACCGGGGAGCTGTTTTTT

v_call: TRBV14
j_call: TRBJ2-4
d_call: TRBD1
clone_size: NA
cdr3_aa: CASSRGQGSDIQYF
cdr3_nt: TGTGCCAGCAGCCGGGGACAGGGGTCTGACATTCAGTACTTC

v_call: TRBV4-1
j_call: TRBJ2-3
d_call: NA
clone_size: many
cdr3_aa: CASSQATGTTDTQYF
cdr3_nt: TGCGCCAGCAGCCAAGCTACAGGGACCACAGATACGCAGTATTTT

v_call: TRBV5-4
j_call: TRBJ2-5
d_call: TRBD2
clone_size: once
cdr3_aa: CASSLRGGETQYF
cdr3_nt: TGTGCCAGCAGCTTGCGGGGAGGGGAGACCCAGTACTTC

v_call: TRBV5-4
j_call: TRBJ2-5
d_call: TRBD2
clone_size: NA
cdr3_aa: CASSLAGYQETQYF
cdr3_nt: TGTGCCAGCAGCCTAGCGGGATACCAAGAGACCCAGTACTTC

v_call: TRBV27
j_call: TRBJ2-7
d_call: NA
clone_size: NA
cdr3_aa: CASKAEHSSYEQYF
cdr3_nt: TGTGCCAGCAAGGCAGAACACAGCTCCTACGAGCAGTACTTC

v_call: TRBV10-1
j_call: TRBJ2-1
d_call: TRBD2
clone_size: NA
cdr3_aa: CASTEYLAGDYNEQFF
cdr3_nt: TGCGCCAGCACCGAATACCTAGCGGGAGATTACAATGAGCAGTTCTTC

v_call: TRBV18
j_call: TRBJ2-5
d_call: NA
clone_size: NA
cdr3_aa: CASSLGEPRETQYF
cdr3_nt: TGTGCCAGCTCACTAGGAGAACCAAGGGAGACCCAGTACTTC

v_call: TRBV6-1
j_call: TRBJ2-7
d_call: NA
clone_size: NA
cdr3_aa: CASSDQGRSSYEQYF
cdr3_nt: TGTGCCAGCAGTGACCAGGGGCGGAGCTCCTACGAGCAGTACTTC

v_call: TRBV10-2
j_call: TRBJ1-1
d_call: TRBD1
clone_size: NA
cdr3_aa: CASSDENRGNTEAFF
cdr3_nt: TGCGCCAGCAGTGATGAAAACAGGGGGAACACTGAAGCTTTCTTT

v_call: TRBV19
j_call: TRBJ2-5
d_call: TRBD2
clone_size: NA
cdr3_aa: CASSPLGLAGFETQYF
cdr3_nt: TGTGCCAGTAGTCCTCTCGGACTAGCGGGATTTGAGACCCAGTACTTC

v_call: TRBV5-6
j_call: TRBJ1-1
d_call: TRBD1
clone_size: NA
cdr3_aa: CASSLRGQGKLEAFF
cdr3_nt: TGTGCCAGCAGCTTGAGGGGACAGGGAAAGCTTGAAGCTTTCTTT

v_call: TRBV4-3
j_call: TRBJ1-2
d_call: NA
clone_size: NA
cdr3_aa: CASSRAGTNYYGYTF
cdr3_nt: TGCGCCAGCAGCCGCGCCGGGACAAATTACTATGGCTACACCTTC

v_call: TRBV28
j_call: TRBJ2-5
d_call: TRBD2
clone_size: few
cdr3_aa: CASRAGGQETQYF
cdr3_nt: TGTGCCAGCAGAGCGGGGGGACAAGAGACCCAGTACTTC

v_call: TRBV9
j_call: TRBJ2-3
d_call: TRBD2
clone_size: NA
cdr3_aa: CASSVAFSGSGTDTQYF
cdr3_nt: TGTGCCAGCAGCGTAGCCTTTAGCGGGAGTGGCACAGATACGCAGTATTTT

v_call: TRBV7-8
j_call: TRBJ2-5
d_call: TRBD1
clone_size: NA
cdr3_aa: CASGAYRGETETQYF
cdr3_nt: TGTGCCAGCGGAGCGTACAGGGGTGAGACAGAGACCCAGTACTTC

v_call: TRBV30
j_call: TRBJ1-2
d_call: TRBD1
clone_size: NA
cdr3_aa: CAWNSGQGARGYTF
cdr3_nt: TGTGCCTGGAACTCGGGACAGGGGGCGCGAGGCTACACCTTC

v_call: TRBV2
j_call: TRBJ2-1
d_call: TRBD2
clone_size: NA
cdr3_aa: CASKLGSGRENEQFF
cdr3_nt: TGTGCCAGCAAATTAGGGAGCGGGAGGGAAAATGAGCAGTTCTTC

v_call: TRBV28
j_call: TRBJ2-7
d_call: TRBD2
clone_size: NA
cdr3_aa: CASSLPASGRYEQYF
cdr3_nt: TGTGCCAGCAGTTTACCGGCTAGCGGGAGATACGAGCAGTACTTC

v_call: TRBV7-2
j_call: TRBJ2-3
d_call: NA
clone_size: NA
cdr3_aa: CASSLVPSGISTDTQYF
cdr3_nt: TGTGCCAGCAGCTTAGTTCCCTCCGGGATCAGCACAGATACGCAGTATTTT

v_call: TRBV7-2
j_call: TRBJ1-2
d_call: NA
clone_size: once
cdr3_aa: CASSPPGGVTYGYTF
cdr3_nt: TGTGCCAGCAGCCCTCCAGGAGGGGTTACCTATGGCTACACCTTC

v_call: TRBV7-6
j_call: TRBJ1-1
d_call: TRBD1
clone_size: NA
cdr3_aa: CASSPRGGQGDTEAFF
cdr3_nt: TGTGCCAGCAGCCCGCGGGGGGGACAGGGGGACACTGAAGCTTTCTTT

v_call: TRBV5-1
j_call: TRBJ2-7
d_call: TRBD1
clone_size: NA
cdr3_aa: CASSFMGTGLNEQYF
cdr3_nt: TGCGCCAGCAGCTTCATGGGGACAGGGCTAAACGAGCAGTACTTC

v_call: TRBV19
j_call: TRBJ1-1
d_call: NA
clone_size: NA
cdr3_aa: CASTLYSNTEAFF
cdr3_nt: TGTGCCAGTACCCTGTACAGCAACACTGAAGCTTTCTTT